This TCR beta chain was identified in a study of CD8+ T cells in alopecia areata. Once RNA had been extracted, it was reverse transcribed into cDNA to act as the sequencing template. Clones were read by immunoSEQ multiplex PCR, and TCRdb kept only the in-frame ones, dropping some. Among around 140,000 clones listed, approximately 51% were seen once. Per germline, CDR1 SQVTM and CDR2 ANQGSEA. The J segment lost 3 bases and the V segment lost 1 base, leaving 5 bases of the junction unmatched. This CDR3 region has 16 residues. V gene TRBV29-1 combines with J gene TRBJ2-3; TRBD2 matches at 12 bases. This TCR was recovered from a human donor with alopecia areata. The specimen comprised CD4+ T cells sorted from blood, sampled at week 0. The CDR3 DNA follows: TGCAGCGTTGAAGCTAGCGGGAGGGCGCGGACAGATACGCAGTATTTT. Translation gives CSVEASGRARTDTQYF.